These 29 T cell receptor beta chains came from one sample sequenced in a study of cytomegalovirus exposure and HLA in healthy donors. TCRdb's table, derived via immunoSEQ multiplex PCR, lists solely in-frame clones and lacks some. Of tens of thousands of clones in the sample, 90% were seen once. Sequenced sample: PBMCs. The receptors derive from a man in his late teens or twenties in good health and CMV-seronegative.

The chain employs TRBV11-2 and TRBJ2-6, with D tentatively TRBD1 (5 bases). The length of the CDR3 is 15 residues. CDR1 SGHAT and CDR2 FQNNGV come from the germline V gene. V lost 6 bases, J lost 2 bases, and 11 bases lay in between. For the CDR3, the DNA is TGTGCCAGCAGTACTACAGGAGCTGGGGCCAACGTCCTGACTTTC. The encoded protein is CASSTTGAGANVLTF.

The gene calls are TRBV7-2 and TRBJ2-1, with D possibly being TRBD2 (6 bases). Germline V gene lookup returns CDR1 SGHTA and CDR2 FQGNSA. V lost 3 bases and J lost 8, with 17 bases in between. The CDR3 runs 15 residues. DNA of the CDR3: TGTGCCAGCAGCTTGCGGGACTGGCTGTCCGATGAGCAGTTCTTC. The encoded protein is CASSLRDWLSDEQFF.

As regards this clone: The junction does not match germline at one end; this may be a read error. V is TRBV7-7 and J is TRBJ2-7; 10 bases match TRBD1. Germline V gene data show CDR1 as SSHAT and CDR2 as FNYEAQ (reference sequence). The CDR3 length is 15 residues. The CDR3 sequence is CASSSRDRGPYEQYF. The CDR3 DNA sequence: TGTGCTAGCAGCTCCCGGGACAGGGGCCCCTACGAGCAGTACTTC.

In its sample, this clone was seen once. This sequence joins TRBV5-4 and TRBJ1-2; D perhaps matches TRBD1 (5 bases). Between the trimmed V and J ends, which lost 2 bases and 3 bases, there was a span of 17 bases. CDR1 is SGHNT and CDR2 is YYREEE in the germline V gene (reference sequence). The CDR3 is 16 residues long. CDR3 sequence reads: CASSLLPGESDYGYTF. The CDR3, as DNA: TGTGCCAGCAGCTTACTTCCGGGGGAGTCCGACTATGGCTACACCTTC.

The chain is built from TRBV4-1 and TRBJ2-1; 7 bases fit TRBD2. The germline V gene encodes CDR1 MGHRA and CDR2 YSYEKL. With 3 bases clipped from V and 6 bases from J, the junction kept 14 bases outside the gene matches. This CDR3 region has 17 residues. The DNA of the CDR3 is TGCGCCAGCAGCCATAGATCAGAGGGAGGGCCCTCCAATGAGCAGTTCTTC. Its protein product is CASSHRSEGGPSNEQFF.

The chain recombines TRBV29-1 with TRBJ2-1, with 14 bases lining up with TRBD2. Per germline, CDR1 SQVTM and CDR2 ANQGSEA. The length of the CDR3 is 14 residues. Trimming removed 3 bases from V and 14 bases from J; junction bases left unmatched: 9. CDR3 sequence: CSVEPGTSGRKEFF. DNA for the CDR3: TGCAGCGTTGAGCCCGGGACTAGCGGGAGAAAGGAGTTCTTC.

In this sample, this clone turned up a few times. The V call is TRBV2, the J call TRBJ2-7; D is perhaps TRBD1 (7 bases). Per germline, CDR1 SNHLY and CDR2 FYNNEI. This CDR3 contains 12 residues. The germline V and J ends were trimmed by 8 bases and 3 bases, with 11 bases remaining between them. CDR3 nucleotides: TGTGCCAGCGGCCAGGGGGGCTACGAGCAGTACTTC. It specifies CASGQGGYEQYF.

The chain carries TRBV6-1 and TRBJ2-7; no reliable D call. Trimming took off 1 base at V and 0 bases at J, with 10 bases between the two ends. Germline CDR1 MNHNS, CDR2 SASEGT. The CDR3 spans 15 residues. The CDR3 region is CASSEETVSSYEQYF. CDR3 DNA sequence: TGTGCCAGCAGTGAAGAAACAGTGAGCTCCTACGAGCAGTACTTC.

CDR3 loop: CASSQDRGVYEQYF. DNA for the CDR3: TGCGCCAGCAGCCAAGACAGGGGGGTCTACGAGCAGTACTTC. The J gene is TRBJ2-7, the V gene TRBV4-1, with D maybe TRBD1 (7 bases). This CDR3 is built from 14 residues. Trimming took off 0 bases at V and 3 bases at J, with 9 bases between the two ends. The germline CDR1 and CDR2 sequences are MGHRA and YSYEKL.

This chain connects TRBV4-3 to TRBJ2-7; TRBD1 aligns across 9 bases. This CDR3 comprises 14 residues. Looked up from germline, CDR1 is LGHNA and CDR2 is YSLEER. The junction had 1 base not matched to a gene; V was cut back by 0 bases and J by 4 bases. CDR3 sequence reads: CASSQETGGYEQYF. The CDR3 region has the DNA TGCGCCAGCAGCCAAGAGACAGGGGGATACGAGCAGTACTTC.

This chain uses TRBV11-2 with TRBJ2-3, with D tentatively TRBD2 (5 bases). Germline CDR1 SGHAT, CDR2 FQNNGV. Trimming pared 4 bases from V and 3 bases from J, leaving 8 bases between. The CDR3 consists of 13 residues. Written as DNA, the CDR3 is TGTGCCAGCAGCTCGCGCGGGACAGATACGCAGTATTTT. Translating gives CASSSRGTDTQYF.

The rearrangement uses TRBV7-2 and TRBJ1-1; D may be TRBD1 (6 bases). This CDR3 is built from 13 residues. Trimming stripped 5 bases from V and 8 bases from J, with 15 bases between. Germline V CDR1 and CDR2: SGHTA, FQGNSA. CDR3 sequence reads: CASSVQQGLEAFF. CDR3 nucleotides: TGTGCCAGCAGCGTTCAACAGGGCTTAGAAGCTTTCTTT.

The J gene is TRBJ2-2, the V gene TRBV6-1, with 7 bases that match TRBD2. The germline CDR1 and CDR2 sequences are MNHNS and SASEGT. CDR3 length equals 17 residues. V lost 1 base and J lost 1; bases outside the gene matches: 6. CDR3 sequence reads: CASSEVWLAENTGELFF. Here the CDR3 DNA reads TGTGCCAGCAGTGAAGTTTGGCTAGCGGAGAACACCGGGGAGCTGTTTTTT.

The chain links TRBV6-1 to TRBJ2-3; 7 positions match TRBD1. V was clipped by 2 bases and J by 8 bases; unmatched bases: 10. This CDR3 is built from 15 residues. CDR1 is MNHNS, CDR2 SASEGT, per germline. CDR3 sequence reads: CASSEWGQSPITQYF. In nucleotides, the CDR3 is TGTGCCAGCAGTGAATGGGGACAGAGTCCGATTACGCAGTATTTT.

DNA of the CDR3: TGTGCCAGCAGCGTAGAAAGAGACAATCAGCCCCAGCATTTT. Its translation: CASSVERDNQPQHF. The gene calls are TRBV9 and TRBJ1-5; D uncertain. The V gene lost 0 bases and the J gene lost 3 bases, with 7 bases spanning the gap. Germline V gene data show CDR1 as SGDLS and CDR2 as YYNGEE. The CDR3 has 14 residues.

The chain links TRBV6-6 to TRBJ1-4; 7 bases fit TRBD1. Losses at the gene ends were 7 bases for V and 8 bases for J; bases not matched to a gene: 7. This CDR3 is 13 amino acids long. Germline V CDR1 and CDR2: MNHNY, SVGAGI (reference sequence). In nucleotides, the CDR3 is TGTGCCAGCAACATACAGGGGAGCGAAAAACTGTTTTTT. This sequence encodes CASNIQGSEKLFF.

J is TRBJ2-2 and V is TRBV27, with TRBD2 as a possible D gene (5 bases). V lost 6 bases and J lost 5, with 16 bases in between. The CDR3 extends over 15 amino acids. Germline CDR1 reads MNHEY; CDR2 reads SMNVEV (reference sequence). CDR3 DNA sequence: TGTGCCAGCAGGACATACGGGAAATGGACCGGGGAGCTGTTTTTT. Encoded protein: CASRTYGKWTGELFF.

The genes are TRBV28 and TRBJ2-5; possible D gene TRBD1, 5 bases. Germline V CDR1 and CDR2: MDHEN, SYDVKM. CDR3 size: 15 residues. The V gene lost 3 bases and the J gene lost 5 bases, with 16 bases spanning the gap. The CDR3 reads CASSFRQWAWETQYF. The CDR3 DNA reads TGTGCCAGCAGTTTCCGACAGTGGGCTTGGGAGACCCAGTACTTC.

The table lists this clone with many counts. The chain combines TRBV6-4 with TRBJ2-1; 7 bases fit TRBD2. J gave up 9 bases and V 4 bases, and 6 bases lay outside the gene matches. The CDR3 is 13 amino acids. Germline V gene data show CDR1 as MRHNA and CDR2 as SNTAGT. The CDR3 reads CASSVSGTTEQFF. In DNA, the CDR3 is TGTGCCAGCAGTGTTTCTGGGACTACTGAGCAGTTCTTC.

The V gene is TRBV5-6, the J gene TRBJ2-7; 10 bases are a match to TRBD2. Germline V gives CDR1 SGHDT, CDR2 YYEEEE. The CDR3 is 14 residues long. Trimming took 4 bases from V and 3 from J; bases not matched to a gene: 4. The DNA for the CDR3 is TGTGCCAGCAGCCCCCGACTAGCGGGCTACGAGCAGTACTTC. Its protein is CASSPRLAGYEQYF.

V is TRBV6-6 and J is TRBJ2-7; D remains unclear. V was trimmed by 4 bases and J by 5 bases, leaving 12 bases between them. This CDR3 spans 13 amino acids. Germline V gene sequence: CDR1 MNHNY, CDR2 SVGAGI (reference sequence). CDR3 bases: TGTGCCAGCAGTTCCCACAGATTCAACGAGCAGTACTTC. Its translation is CASSSHRFNEQYF.

V is TRBV5-6 and J is TRBJ2-3, with D unresolved. Between the trimmed V and J ends, which lost 0 bases and 4 bases, there was a span of 9 bases. CDR1 is SGHDT, CDR2 YYEEEE, per germline. The CDR3 is 14 residues long. CDR3 DNA sequence: TGTGCCAGCAGCTTGGACGTCCAGGCAGATACGCAGTATTTT. It codes for CASSLDVQADTQYF.

The chain has TRBV6-5 and TRBJ1-2, with 8 bases aligning to TRBD1. The germline V gene has CDR1 MNHEY and CDR2 SVGAGI. The trim removed 6 bases at V and 4 bases at J, leaving 7 bases unmatched. This CDR3 spans 14 amino acids. The CDR3 sequence is CASRPGQGGYGYTF. CDR3 nucleotides: TGTGCCAGCAGACCCGGACAGGGAGGCTATGGCTACACCTTC.

V gene TRBV29-1 combines with J gene TRBJ2-2; D is possibly TRBD1 (6 bases). CDR3 length: 13 amino acids. Deletions cut 5 bases from V and 4 bases from J, with 11 bases between. Germline V lookup: CDR1 SQVTM, CDR2 ANQGSEA. Written as DNA, the CDR3 is TGCAGCGTTTCTCAAGGGGGCACCGGGGAGCTGTTTTTT. Its protein is CSVSQGGTGELFF.

This chain links TRBV4-2 with TRBJ2-5, with 8 bases identical to TRBD2. Trimming cost V 5 bases and J 5 bases; bases outside gene matches: 10. The CDR3 covers 15 residues. The germline gives CDR1 LGHNA, CDR2 YNFKEQ. The CDR3 sequence is CASSKASGGVETQYF. As DNA, the CDR3 is TGTGCCAGCAGCAAAGCCTCGGGAGGGGTGGAGACCCAGTACTTC.

In this sample, this clone turned up once. The CDR3 is CASSELETVPYNEQFF. In nucleotides, the CDR3 is TGTGCCAGCAGTGAATTGGAGACAGTACCCTACAATGAGCAGTTCTTC. The chain couples TRBV2 to TRBJ2-1; the D gene is possibly TRBD1 (5 bases). This CDR3 has 16 amino acids. The germline CDR1 and CDR2 sequences are SNHLY and FYNNEI. Deletions cut 2 bases from V and 2 bases from J, with 13 bases between.

The V call is TRBV30, the J call TRBJ2-2, with 8 bases matching TRBD1. The V gene end was trimmed by 1 base and the J gene end by 5 bases; junction bases not matched to a gene: 3. CDR3 length equals 14 residues. Germline CDR1 is GTSNPN and CDR2 is SVGIG (reference sequence). The CDR3 DNA reads TGTGCCTGGAGTGGGGACAGGATTACCGGGGAGCTGTTTTTT. It translates to CAWSGDRITGELFF.

The rearrangement links TRBV5-6 to TRBJ2-7; D is undetermined. Per germline, CDR1 SGHDT and CDR2 YYEEEE. The CDR3 is 14 amino acids. V lost 2 bases, J lost 2 bases, and 11 bases lay in between. In DNA, the CDR3 is TGTGCCAGCAGCTTTGGGCAGAACGCCTACGAGCAGTACTTC. Its protein product is CASSFGQNAYEQYF.

This chain uses TRBV10-3 with TRBJ1-1, with TRBD1 matching 12 bases. The CDR3 is 15 residues long. The junction had 9 bases not matched to a gene; V was cut back by 8 bases and J by 5 bases. Germline loops: CDR1 ENHRY, CDR2 SYGVKD. This chain's CDR3 is CAIAPGQGASTEAFF. The DNA of the CDR3 is TGTGCCATCGCTCCGGGACAGGGGGCATCGACTGAAGCTTTCTTT.